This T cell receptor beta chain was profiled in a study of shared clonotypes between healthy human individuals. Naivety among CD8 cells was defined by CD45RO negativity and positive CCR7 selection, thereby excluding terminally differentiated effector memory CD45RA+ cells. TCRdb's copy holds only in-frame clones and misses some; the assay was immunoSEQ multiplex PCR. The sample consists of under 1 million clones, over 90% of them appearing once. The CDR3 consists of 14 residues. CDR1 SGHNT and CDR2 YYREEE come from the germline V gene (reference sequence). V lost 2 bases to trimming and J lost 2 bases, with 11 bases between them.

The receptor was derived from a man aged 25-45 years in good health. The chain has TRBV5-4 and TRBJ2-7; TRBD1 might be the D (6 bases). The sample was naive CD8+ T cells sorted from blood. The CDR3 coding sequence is TGTGCCAGCAGCTTCGGGCAGGGGACCTACGAGCAGTACTTC. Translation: CASSFGQGTYEQYF.